Listed below are T cell receptor beta chains from one sample, sequenced in a study of blood T cell repertoires in COVID-19. The repertoire was sequenced with immunoSEQ multiplex PCR; TCRdb's copy has only in-frame clones and lacks some. Altogether tens of thousands of clones are present, more than 75% being singletons, with the ten largest covering approximately 6%. Sequenced sample: peripheral blood. The receptor set was obtained from an older woman with COVID-19, enrolled during active disease. CDR3s include the opening cysteine and the closing phenylalanine or tryptophan. A D gene is named only where the DNA matches it firmly. Size values are once, few and many counts, or a class for expanded clones, and some rows have none.

clone_size: NA; d_call: TRBD2; j_call: TRBJ2-1; v_call: TRBV5-5; cdr3_aa: CASSVGLAGVSLGSYNEQFF; cdr3_nt: TGTGCCAGCAGCGTCGGACTAGCGGGAGTTTCATTGGGCTCCTACAATGAGCAGTTCTTC
clone_size: NA; d_call: NA; j_call: TRBJ1-3; v_call: TRBV19; cdr3_aa: CASSLRSGSSGNTIYF; cdr3_nt: TGTGCCAGTAGTCTCCGCTCAGGGTCCTCTGGAAACACCATATATTTT
clone_size: few; d_call: NA; j_call: TRBJ2-7; v_call: TRBV7-9; cdr3_aa: CASSLSGMLYEQYF; cdr3_nt: TGTGCCAGCAGCCTTTCCGGGATGCTCTACGAGCAGTACTTC
clone_size: NA; d_call: TRBD1; j_call: TRBJ1-2; v_call: TRBV24-1; cdr3_aa: CATSDADRAGYTF; cdr3_nt: TGTGCCACCAGTGACGCCGACAGGGCTGGCTACACCTTC
clone_size: NA; d_call: NA; j_call: TRBJ1-4; v_call: TRBV2; cdr3_aa: CAVKPRRDEKLFF; cdr3_nt: TGTGCCGTAAAGCCGAGGAGGGATGAAAAACTGTTTTTT
clone_size: NA; d_call: NA; j_call: TRBJ1-5; v_call: TRBV5-6; cdr3_aa: CASSLWRFGNQPQHF; cdr3_nt: TGTGCCAGCAGCTTGTGGAGGTTCGGCAATCAGCCCCAGCATTTT
clone_size: once; d_call: NA; j_call: TRBJ1-2; v_call: TRBV7-6; cdr3_aa: CASSRWGGEGYTF; cdr3_nt: TGTGCCAGCAGCCGATGGGGCGGGGAGGGCTACACCTTC
clone_size: NA; d_call: TRBD1; j_call: TRBJ1-1; v_call: TRBV6-5; cdr3_aa: CASRRTGVSEAFF; cdr3_nt: TGTGCCAGCAGACGAACAGGGGTCTCTGAAGCTTTCTTT
clone_size: NA; d_call: NA; j_call: TRBJ2-1; v_call: TRBV19; cdr3_aa: CASSILRSSYNEQFF; cdr3_nt: TGTGCCAGTAGTATTTTGCGGAGCTCCTACAATGAGCAGTTCTTC
clone_size: NA; d_call: TRBD1; j_call: TRBJ2-5; v_call: TRBV9; cdr3_aa: CASSVGGTGGETQYF; cdr3_nt: TGTGCCAGCAGCGTAGGGGGGACAGGGGGAGAGACCCAGTACTTC
clone_size: NA; d_call: TRBD1; j_call: TRBJ2-2; v_call: TRBV5-1; cdr3_aa: CASSLVQGVYAGELFF; cdr3_nt: TGCGCCAGCAGCTTGGTGCAGGGGGTGTATGCCGGGGAGCTGTTTTTT
clone_size: NA; d_call: NA; j_call: TRBJ2-5; v_call: TRBV5-5; cdr3_aa: CASSARDTGETQYF; cdr3_nt: TGTGCCAGCAGCGCTCGGGACACGGGGGAGACCCAGTACTTC
clone_size: NA; d_call: TRBD1; j_call: TRBJ2-7; v_call: TRBV15; cdr3_aa: CATSRDEGQGFEQYF; cdr3_nt: TGTGCCACCAGCAGAGATGAAGGACAGGGTTTCGAGCAGTACTTC
clone_size: NA; d_call: TRBD1; j_call: TRBJ2-2; v_call: TRBV5-1; cdr3_aa: CASSSRGQGTTGELFF; cdr3_nt: TGCGCCAGCAGCTCAAGGGGACAGGGAACCACCGGGGAGCTGTTTTTT
clone_size: few; d_call: NA; j_call: TRBJ1-2; v_call: TRBV3-1/TRBV3-2; cdr3_aa: CASRQSGGAAFYGYTF; cdr3_nt: TGTGCCAGCAGGCAAAGTGGGGGCGCGGCCTTCTATGGCTACACCTTC
clone_size: NA; d_call: NA; j_call: TRBJ1-5; v_call: TRBV19; cdr3_aa: CASRGLTGNQPQHF; cdr3_nt: TGTGCCAGTAGGGGGCTTACGGGCAATCAGCCCCAGCATTTT
clone_size: NA; d_call: TRBD2; j_call: TRBJ2-1; v_call: TRBV24-1; cdr3_aa: CATSEPGLAGVNEQFF; cdr3_nt: TGTGCCACCAGCGAACCGGGACTAGCGGGAGTCAATGAGCAGTTCTTC
clone_size: NA; d_call: NA; j_call: TRBJ1-6; v_call: TRBV5-4; cdr3_aa: CASQVGSSYNSPLHF; cdr3_nt: TGTGCCAGCCAGGTTGGGAGCTCCTATAATTCACCCCTCCACTTT
clone_size: NA; d_call: NA; j_call: TRBJ2-1; v_call: TRBV25-1; cdr3_aa: CASSEWGEVYNEQFF; cdr3_nt: TGTGCCAGCAGTGAATGGGGGGAGGTTTACAATGAGCAGTTCTTC
clone_size: NA; d_call: TRBD2; j_call: TRBJ2-7; v_call: TRBV3-1/TRBV3-2; cdr3_aa: CASSQRFGVSLAGESYEQYF; cdr3_nt: TGTGCCAGCAGCCAACGTTTTGGGGTTAGCCTAGCGGGAGAATCTTACGAGCAGTACTTC
clone_size: NA; d_call: NA; j_call: TRBJ1-2; v_call: TRBV3-1/TRBV3-2; cdr3_aa: CASSQDLGQSYGYTF; cdr3_nt: TGTGCCAGCAGCCAAGATCTGGGGCAGAGCTATGGCTACACCTTC
clone_size: once; d_call: TRBD1; j_call: TRBJ2-7; v_call: TRBV11-2; cdr3_aa: CASSFRGQDEQYF; cdr3_nt: TGTGCCAGCAGCTTCCGAGGACAGGACGAGCAGTACTTC
clone_size: NA; d_call: NA; j_call: TRBJ2-2; v_call: TRBV29-1; cdr3_aa: CSVVARGLPHTGELFF; cdr3_nt: TGCAGCGTTGTGGCCAGGGGTCTTCCTCACACCGGGGAGCTGTTTTTT
clone_size: NA; d_call: TRBD1; j_call: TRBJ1-5; v_call: TRBV18; cdr3_aa: CASSLTGTEYQPQHF; cdr3_nt: TGTGCCAGCTCCCTGACAGGGACAGAATATCAGCCCCAGCATTTT
clone_size: NA; d_call: NA; j_call: TRBJ2-3; v_call: TRBV20-1; cdr3_aa: CSASQGTSSTDTQYF; cdr3_nt: TGCAGTGCGAGTCAGGGGACCTCTAGCACAGATACGCAGTATTTT
clone_size: NA; d_call: TRBD2; j_call: TRBJ2-1; v_call: TRBV7-2; cdr3_aa: CASSLLSSGSFNEQFF; cdr3_nt: TGTGCCAGCAGCTTATTATCCAGCGGGAGTTTTAATGAGCAGTTCTTC
clone_size: NA; d_call: TRBD1; j_call: TRBJ1-1; v_call: TRBV5-4; cdr3_aa: CASSRGQGILGTEAFF; cdr3_nt: TGTGCCAGCAGCCGCGGACAGGGAATTTTAGGCACTGAAGCTTTCTTT
clone_size: few; d_call: TRBD1; j_call: TRBJ2-5; v_call: TRBV30; cdr3_aa: CAWSPWTGQETQYF; cdr3_nt: TGTGCCTGGAGCCCATGGACAGGACAAGAGACCCAGTACTTC
clone_size: NA; d_call: NA; j_call: TRBJ2-5; v_call: TRBV3-1/TRBV3-2; cdr3_aa: CASSQDERGETQYF; cdr3_nt: TGTGCCAGCAGCCAAGACGAAAGGGGGGAGACCCAGTACTTC
clone_size: NA; d_call: NA; j_call: TRBJ2-5; v_call: TRBV13; cdr3_aa: CASSSRGRPTQETQYF; cdr3_nt: TGTGCCAGCAGCTCCCGAGGGCGGCCTACACAAGAGACCCAGTACTTC
clone_size: NA; d_call: NA; j_call: TRBJ1-6; v_call: TRBV19; cdr3_aa: CASSTTSGDNSPLHF; cdr3_nt: TGTGCCAGTAGTACAACGTCTGGAGACAATTCACCCCTCCACTTT
clone_size: NA; d_call: NA; j_call: TRBJ1-5; v_call: TRBV30; cdr3_aa: CAASRGGGPQHF; cdr3_nt: TGTGCCGCCTCCAGAGGCGGGGGGCCCCAGCATTTT
clone_size: NA; d_call: TRBD2; j_call: TRBJ2-5; v_call: TRBV27; cdr3_aa: CASSSLPAGAGGATQYF; cdr3_nt: TGTGCCAGCAGTTCCCTCCCGGCGGGAGCGGGGGGAGCGACCCAGTACTTC
clone_size: once; d_call: NA; j_call: TRBJ1-4; v_call: TRBV7-9; cdr3_aa: CASSQGSLGEKLFF; cdr3_nt: TGTGCCAGCAGCCAAGGGAGCTTGGGTGAAAAACTGTTTTTT
clone_size: NA; d_call: NA; j_call: TRBJ2-7; v_call: TRBV28; cdr3_aa: CASRGQFAYEQYF; cdr3_nt: TGTGCCAGCAGAGGACAGTTTGCTTACGAGCAGTACTTC
clone_size: NA; d_call: TRBD1; j_call: TRBJ1-1; v_call: TRBV5-6; cdr3_aa: CASSNLTGGRGETEAFF; cdr3_nt: TGTGCCAGCAGCAACCTGACAGGGGGGCGAGGGGAAACTGAAGCTTTCTTT
clone_size: NA; d_call: TRBD2; j_call: TRBJ2-1; v_call: TRBV25-1; cdr3_aa: CASSKAGSGNEQFF; cdr3_nt: TGTGCCAGCAGTAAAGCGGGAAGTGGCAATGAGCAGTTCTTC
clone_size: NA; d_call: NA; j_call: TRBJ1-6; v_call: TRBV6-1; cdr3_aa: CASSEALYRGNSPLHF; cdr3_nt: TGTGCCAGCAGTGAAGCGCTCTATCGGGGTAATTCACCCCTCCACTTT
clone_size: few; d_call: NA; j_call: TRBJ2-1; v_call: TRBV11-2; cdr3_aa: CASSPHNEQFF; cdr3_nt: TGTGCCAGCAGCCCTCACAATGAGCAGTTCTTC
clone_size: NA; d_call: TRBD2; j_call: TRBJ2-1; v_call: TRBV28; cdr3_aa: CASSPGLAGRNEQFF; cdr3_nt: TGTGCCAGCAGTCCCGGACTAGCGGGCCGTAATGAGCAGTTCTTC